The TCR beta chain under discussion was sequenced for a study of shared clonotypes between healthy human individuals. CDR1 GTSNPN and CDR2 SVGIG come from the germline V gene (reference sequence). With 4 bases removed from V and 9 bases from J, the gap between germline ends came to 13 bases. CDR3 length equals 13 residues. The method was immunoSEQ multiplex PCR; TCRdb's version includes in-frame clones alone and lacks a portion of them. This repertoire shows about 470,000 clones, around 79% found once; its top ten account for approximately 13%. The J gene is TRBJ1-6, the V gene TRBV30; no clear D gene. The sample consisted of PBMCs. The TCR was taken from a woman between 35 and 50 years old in good health. Some clones in this sample may be carry-over from other donors' samples. Written as DNA, the CDR3 is TGTGCCTGGAACTCCAATCTGCGTTCACCCCTCCACTTT. Translation gives CAWNSNLRSPLHF. Supplemented by reference TRBV30 and TRBJ1-6, the full variable domain reads SQTIHQWPATLVQPVGSPLSLECTVEGTSNPNLYWYRQAAGRGLQLLFYSVGIGQISSEVPQNLSASRPQDRQFILSSKKLLLSDSGFYLCAWNSNLRSPLHFGNGTRLTVT.